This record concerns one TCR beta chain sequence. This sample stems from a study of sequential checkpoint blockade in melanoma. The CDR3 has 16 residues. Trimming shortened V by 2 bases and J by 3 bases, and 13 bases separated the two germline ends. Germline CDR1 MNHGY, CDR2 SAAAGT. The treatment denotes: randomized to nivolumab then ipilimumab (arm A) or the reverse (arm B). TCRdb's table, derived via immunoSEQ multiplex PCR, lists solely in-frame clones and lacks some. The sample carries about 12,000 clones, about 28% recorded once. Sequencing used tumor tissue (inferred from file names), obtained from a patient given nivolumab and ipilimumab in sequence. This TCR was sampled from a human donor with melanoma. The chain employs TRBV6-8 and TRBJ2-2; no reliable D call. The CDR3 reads CASSYVLATYTGELFF. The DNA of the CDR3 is TGTGCCAGCAGTTACGTTCTGGCCACCTACACCGGGGAGCTGTTTTTT.